This entry lists 10 T cell receptor beta chains sequenced from one sample in a study of long-term antiretroviral therapy in people with HIV (dated by TCRdb to 2022 to 2024). Sequencing of the TRB variable region was done with the immunoSEQ hsTCRB v3.0 assay at survey level resolution. TCRdb re-hosts the immuneACCESS table, in-frame sequences only. Its copies lack some clones; in the studies checked, an unresolved V gene accounts for under half of them, and the cause for the rest is not known. The table for this sample lists about 39,000 clones; roughly nine tenths of them were counted only once. Roughly 4% of the sample goes to the ten largest clones. Specimen: unsorted PBMCs, collected 1.2 years after starting antiretroviral therapy. These receptor sequences come from a woman aged 45-65 years with HIV.

The chain uses TRBV5-4 and TRBJ2-7; D unresolved. The CDR3 length is 15 residues. The V end was cut by 4 bases, the J end by 5 bases, with 19 bases between. Germline V CDR1 and CDR2: SGHNT, YYREEE (reference sequence). The chain's CDR3 is CASSLDRPVENEQYF. CDR3 DNA sequence: TGTGCCAGCAGCCTCGATCGGCCGGTGGAAAACGAGCAGTACTTC.

The CDR3: CASSLVRPGLSTDTQYF. The CDR3 DNA sequence: TGTGCCAGCAGCTTAGTCCGACCAGGGCTAAGCACAGATACGCAGTATTTT. This sequence joins TRBV7-9 and TRBJ2-3, with a tentative D call TRBD1 (5 bases). Between the trimmed V and J ends, which lost 1 base and 0 bases, there was a span of 14 bases. The length of the CDR3 is 17 residues. In germline, CDR1 is SEHNR, CDR2 FQNEAQ (reference sequence).

V gene TRBV2 combines with J gene TRBJ2-1; TRBD1 matches at 7 bases. The V and J ends lost 7 bases and 2 bases, in that order; junction bases with no gene match: 11. CDR3 length equals 16 residues. Per germline, CDR1 SNHLY and CDR2 FYNNEI. CDR3 residues: CASNAAGTVTYNEQFF. The CDR3 coding sequence is TGTGCCAGCAACGCCGCCGGGACAGTGACCTACAATGAGCAGTTCTTC.

The J gene is TRBJ2-2, the V gene TRBV7-3; D is unresolved. CDR1 and CDR2 from the germline V gene are SGHTA and FQGTGA. The V end was cut by 5 bases, the J end by 1 base, with 5 bases between. The CDR3 is made up of 13 amino acids. The CDR3 is CASSAKNTGELFF. The CDR3 DNA sequence: TGTGCCAGCAGCGCTAAGAACACCGGGGAGCTGTTTTTT.

This clone was detected a few times. The chain couples TRBV2 to TRBJ2-7; possibly TRBD1 for D (6 bases). Trimming removed 6 bases from V and 6 bases from J, with 15 bases in between. From germline, CDR1 is SNHLY and CDR2 FYNNEI. This CDR3 spans 13 amino acids. CDR3 bases: TGTGCCAGCAGCCCGGGACATCGCCGCGAGCAGTACTTC. This encodes CASSPGHRREQYF.

Here the CDR3 reads CASSPILGGGYYEQYF. CDR3 bases: TGTGCCAGCTCACCGATTCTTGGCGGGGGGTACTACGAGCAGTACTTC. The chain recombines TRBV18 with TRBJ2-7, with 8 nucleotides matching TRBD2. The CDR3 is made up of 16 amino acids. Germline assignment: CDR1 KGHSH and CDR2 LQKENI. The junction had 10 bases not matched to a gene; V was cut back by 3 bases and J by 3 bases. The full variable domain, its missing parts supplied by reference TRBV18 and TRBJ2-7, is NAGVMQNPRHLVRRRGQEARLRCSPMKGHSHVYWYRQLPEEGLKFMVYLQKENIIDESGMPKERFSAEFPKEGPSILRIQQVVRGDSAAYFCASSPILGGGYYEQYFGPGTRLTVT.

The CDR3 protein is CASSYSIRANTEAFF. CDR3 sequence (DNA): TGTGCCAGCAGTTACTCGATTAGGGCCAACACTGAAGCTTTCTTT. The chain combines TRBV6-5 with TRBJ1-1; no clear D. Germline-derived CDR1 and CDR2 are MNHEY and SVGAGI. This CDR3 region has 15 residues. V lost 0 bases, J lost 2 bases, and 10 bases lay in between.

V gene TRBV5-6 combines with J gene TRBJ1-2; D uncertain. This CDR3 has 16 amino acids. Trimming removed 4 bases at V and 2 bases at J, with 18 bases between. In germline, CDR1 is SGHDT, CDR2 YYEEEE. In nucleotides, the CDR3 is TGTGCCAGCAGCCCAACTAGTTGGGATCCCAACTATGGCTACACCTTC. It translates to CASSPTSWDPNYGYTF.

The J gene is TRBJ2-5, the V gene TRBV4-1; 8 bases map to TRBD2. Looked up from germline, CDR1 is MGHRA and CDR2 is YSYEKL. This CDR3 is 16 amino acids long. V trimming: 4 bases; J trimming: 2 bases; junction bases outside the gene matches: 9. Here the CDR3 DNA reads TGCGCCAGCAGCCCCCTTGGAGCGGGGGAACAAGAGACCCAGTACTTC. Translated, it gives CASSPLGAGEQETQYF.

This rearrangement joins TRBV4-1 to TRBJ2-1, with TRBD2 matching over 7 bases. Germline-derived CDR1 and CDR2 are MGHRA and YSYEKL. CDR3 length: 13 residues. Trimming at V came to 1 base and at J to 7 bases, leaving 1 base not matched to a gene. Here the CDR3 DNA reads TGCGCCAGCAGCCAAGGGGGGGGGAATGAGCAGTTCTTC. Translating it yields CASSQGGGNEQFF.